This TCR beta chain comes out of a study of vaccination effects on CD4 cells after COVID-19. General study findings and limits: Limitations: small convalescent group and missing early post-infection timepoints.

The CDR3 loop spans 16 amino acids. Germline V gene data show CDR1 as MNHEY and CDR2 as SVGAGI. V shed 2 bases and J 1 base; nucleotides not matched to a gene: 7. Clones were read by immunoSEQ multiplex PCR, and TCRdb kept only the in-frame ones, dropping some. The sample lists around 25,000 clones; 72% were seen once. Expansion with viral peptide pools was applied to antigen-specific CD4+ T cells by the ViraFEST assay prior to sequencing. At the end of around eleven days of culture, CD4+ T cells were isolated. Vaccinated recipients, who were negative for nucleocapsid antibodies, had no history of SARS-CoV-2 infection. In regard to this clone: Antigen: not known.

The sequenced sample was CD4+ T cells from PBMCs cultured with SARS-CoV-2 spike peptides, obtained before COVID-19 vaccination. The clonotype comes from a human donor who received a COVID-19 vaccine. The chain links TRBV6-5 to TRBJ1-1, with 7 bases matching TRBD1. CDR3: CASSYKAGGGNTEAFF. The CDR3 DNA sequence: TGTGCCAGCAGTTACAAGGCAGGGGGAGGGAACACTGAAGCTTTCTTT.